Listed below are T cell receptor beta chains from one sample, sequenced in a study of control samples from healthy donors and cancer patients. Clones were sequenced by immunoSEQ multiplex PCR, and TCRdb holds only the in-frame ones, with some missing. Among 85,000 to 120,000 clones, under 95% were seen once, and the ten largest hold less than 2.5%. The sample comprised blood. The receptors here all came from a young woman in good health. The CDR3 runs from the conserved cysteine through the conserved F or W. The order of the fields is J gene, V gene, D gene, clone size, CDR3 DNA, CDR3 protein. A D gene is named only where the DNA matches it firmly. Expanded clones get a size class; other rows say once, few or many, or leave the size out.

j_gene: TRBJ1-2; v_gene: TRBV12-3/TRBV12-4; d_gene: NA; abundance: NA; CDR3nt: TGTGCCAGCAGTTTCGTCGGGGAGGGCTACACCTTC; CDR3aa: CASSFVGEGYTF
j_gene: TRBJ1-5; v_gene: TRBV30; d_gene: NA; abundance: NA; CDR3nt: TGTGCCTGGGGCGTCGCGGGAGGGGCAAATCAGCCCCAGCATTTT; CDR3aa: CAWGVAGGANQPQHF
j_gene: TRBJ2-3; v_gene: TRBV21-1; d_gene: NA; abundance: NA; CDR3nt: TGTGCCAGCAGCTTTTTAGGGGACCCTAGCACAGATACGCAGTATTTT; CDR3aa: CASSFLGDPSTDTQYF
j_gene: TRBJ2-7; v_gene: TRBV27; d_gene: NA; abundance: once; CDR3nt: TGTGCCAGCAGTTTAGTAGGTCAGAAGTCCTACGAGCAGTACTTC; CDR3aa: CASSLVGQKSYEQYF
j_gene: TRBJ2-5; v_gene: TRBV5-1; d_gene: NA; abundance: NA; CDR3nt: TGCGCCAGCAGCTTGCGGTCGTCACAAGAGACCCAGTACTTC; CDR3aa: CASSLRSSQETQYF
j_gene: TRBJ2-2; v_gene: TRBV6-4; d_gene: TRBD2; abundance: NA; CDR3nt: TGTGCCACCGCCCCGCTAGCGGGGGGTACCGGGGAGCTGTTTTTT; CDR3aa: CATAPLAGGTGELFF
j_gene: TRBJ1-1; v_gene: TRBV30; d_gene: NA; abundance: NA; CDR3nt: TGTGCCTGGAGGGAGGAGGGGAACACTGAAGCTTTCTTT; CDR3aa: CAWREEGNTEAFF
j_gene: TRBJ2-7; v_gene: TRBV24-1; d_gene: NA; abundance: NA; CDR3nt: TGTGCCACCAGTGATCCCAGGGACCTCAGCGAGCAGTACTTC; CDR3aa: CATSDPRDLSEQYF
j_gene: TRBJ1-3; v_gene: TRBV24-1; d_gene: NA; abundance: NA; CDR3nt: TGTGCCACCAGTGATCCGCCTTCAGGAAACACCATATATTTT; CDR3aa: CATSDPPSGNTIYF
j_gene: TRBJ2-4; v_gene: TRBV11-2; d_gene: TRBD2; abundance: NA; CDR3nt: TGTGCCAGCAGCCTTGTTTCAGTGGCGGGAGGAATAGCCAAAAACATTCAGTACTTC; CDR3aa: CASSLVSVAGGIAKNIQYF
j_gene: TRBJ2-3; v_gene: TRBV6-1; d_gene: NA; abundance: NA; CDR3nt: TGTGCCAGCAGTGAAGCAGGGGCAGCCTCAGATACGCAGTATTTT; CDR3aa: CASSEAGAASDTQYF
j_gene: TRBJ2-5; v_gene: TRBV5-1; d_gene: NA; abundance: NA; CDR3nt: TGCGCCAGCAGCTTGAGGTACCCATTGGACCAGTACTTC; CDR3aa: CASSLRYPLDQYF
j_gene: TRBJ2-6; v_gene: TRBV9; d_gene: NA; abundance: few; CDR3nt: TGTGCCAGCAGCCCCCCCGGGAAGGCCTCTGGGGCCAACGTCCTGACTTTC; CDR3aa: CASSPPGKASGANVLTF
j_gene: TRBJ2-2; v_gene: TRBV6-2/TRBV6-3; d_gene: TRBD2; abundance: NA; CDR3nt: TGTGCCAGCAGTTACCCATCTAGCGGGAGGGCCCCCGGGGAGCTGTTTTTT; CDR3aa: CASSYPSSGRAPGELFF
j_gene: TRBJ1-1; v_gene: TRBV25-1; d_gene: TRBD1; abundance: NA; CDR3nt: TGTGCCAGCAGTAAACGGGACAGTGGAGCTTTCTTT; CDR3aa: CASSKRDSGAFF
j_gene: TRBJ1-6; v_gene: TRBV9; d_gene: NA; abundance: few; CDR3nt: TGTGCCAGCAGCGACTGGGGTTCCAATAATTCACCCCTCCACTTT; CDR3aa: CASSDWGSNNSPLHF
j_gene: TRBJ1-5; v_gene: TRBV19; d_gene: NA; abundance: NA; CDR3nt: TGTGCCAGTCGATTCGGACGGTCAATCGGCAATCAGCCCCAGCATTTT; CDR3aa: CASRFGRSIGNQPQHF
j_gene: TRBJ2-3; v_gene: TRBV24-1; d_gene: NA; abundance: NA; CDR3nt: TGTGCCACCAGTGATTTCTCAGATACGCAGTATTTT; CDR3aa: CATSDFSDTQYF
j_gene: TRBJ1-2; v_gene: TRBV19; d_gene: TRBD1; abundance: NA; CDR3nt: TGTGCCAGTAGACCGGGCCAAGTGGTGGCAGGGGGCCCACTAGACTATGGCTACACCTTC; CDR3aa: CASRPGQVVAGGPLDYGYTF
j_gene: TRBJ1-2; v_gene: TRBV25-1; d_gene: TRBD1; abundance: NA; CDR3nt: TGTGCCAGCACAGCGGGACAGGGGGCCTCTAACTATGGCTACACCTTC; CDR3aa: CASTAGQGASNYGYTF
j_gene: TRBJ1-5; v_gene: TRBV9; d_gene: TRBD1; abundance: NA; CDR3nt: TGTGCCAGCAGCGGACAGGGAAGTAATCAGCCCCAGCATTTT; CDR3aa: CASSGQGSNQPQHF
j_gene: TRBJ2-4; v_gene: TRBV6-2/TRBV6-3; d_gene: NA; abundance: NA; CDR3nt: TGTGCCAGCAGTTACCCGGGTGCCGGGGACATTCAGTACTTC; CDR3aa: CASSYPGAGDIQYF
j_gene: TRBJ1-1; v_gene: TRBV14; d_gene: TRBD1; abundance: NA; CDR3nt: TGTGCCAGCAAATTGGCAGGGGGCACTGGGACTGAAGCTTTCTTT; CDR3aa: CASKLAGGTGTEAFF
j_gene: TRBJ1-5; v_gene: TRBV6-2/TRBV6-3; d_gene: NA; abundance: NA; CDR3nt: TGTGCCAGCGGCCGGGGCAATCAGCCCCAGCATTTT; CDR3aa: CASGRGNQPQHF
j_gene: TRBJ2-5; v_gene: TRBV6-6; d_gene: TRBD1; abundance: NA; CDR3nt: TGTGCCAGCAGTCGTGACAGGGGGCTACAGACCCAGTACTTC; CDR3aa: CASSRDRGLQTQYF
j_gene: TRBJ1-3; v_gene: TRBV7-2; d_gene: NA; abundance: NA; CDR3nt: TGTGCCAGCAGCTTCGGGGGGACTGGAAACACCATATATTTT; CDR3aa: CASSFGGTGNTIYF
j_gene: TRBJ1-3; v_gene: TRBV2; d_gene: TRBD1; abundance: NA; CDR3nt: TGTGCCAGCAGTGACGGGCAGGGGGTCTCTGGAAACACCATATATTTT; CDR3aa: CASSDGQGVSGNTIYF
j_gene: TRBJ1-2; v_gene: TRBV7-9; d_gene: NA; abundance: NA; CDR3nt: TGTGCCAGCAGCTTAGGGCAGGGTATCAGCTACACCTTC; CDR3aa: CASSLGQGISYTF
j_gene: TRBJ1-6; v_gene: TRBV6-6; d_gene: TRBD1; abundance: NA; CDR3nt: TGTGCCAGCAACCAGGGACAGCGGCTTTCACCCCTCCACTTT; CDR3aa: CASNQGQRLSPLHF
j_gene: TRBJ2-5; v_gene: TRBV20-1; d_gene: NA; abundance: NA; CDR3nt: TGCAGTGCCCAAGAGACCCAGTACTTC; CDR3aa: CSAQETQYF
j_gene: TRBJ1-3; v_gene: TRBV7-2; d_gene: TRBD1; abundance: NA; CDR3nt: TGTGCCAGCAGCTTGACAGGGCGAGACACCATATATTTT; CDR3aa: CASSLTGRDTIYF